Presented here are 28 T cell receptor beta chains from one specimen sequenced in a study of PD-1 blockade in classical Hodgkin lymphoma. Profiling relied on immunoSEQ multiplex PCR, and the TCRdb table lists in-frame clones only, not all of them. Here the sample spans some 35,000 clones, more than 80% being singletons. There was relapse after autologous stem cell transplantation in every patient, and there was variation in brentuximab vedotin exposure. Magnetic depletion of unwanted cells isolated CD4+ T cells from thawed PBMCs. Sample: CD4+ T cells from blood, taken at baseline. All receptors come from a human donor with classical Hodgkin lymphoma.

The rearrangement joins TRBV18 to TRBJ1-1; D gene uncertain. The CDR3 has 12 amino acids. Germline V gene data show CDR1 as KGHSH and CDR2 as LQKENI. Trimming removed 1 base at V and 6 bases at J, with 6 bases between. The CDR3, as DNA: TGTGCCAGCTCACCACAGGCGGCTGAAGCTTTCTTT. It translates to CASSPQAAEAFF. The full variable domain, rest sourced from reference TRBV18 and TRBJ1-1, is NAGVMQNPRHLVRRRGQEARLRCSPMKGHSHVYWYRQLPEEGLKFMVYLQKENIIDESGMPKERFSAEFPKEGPSILRIQQVVRGDSAAYFCASSPQAAEAFFGQGTRLTVV.

The V gene is TRBV6-6, the J gene TRBJ1-2; weak D call: TRBD1 (5 bases). The germline gives CDR1 MNHNY, CDR2 SVGAGI (reference sequence). This CDR3 region has 15 residues. The V gene lost 2 bases and the J gene lost 3 bases, with 13 bases spanning the gap. This CDR3 is CASSYPGVGDYGYTF. The CDR3 DNA sequence: TGTGCCAGCAGTTACCCCGGGGTGGGGGACTATGGCTACACCTTC.

CDR3 sequence: CASRKPTSGRAYEQFF. The CDR3 bases are TGTGCCAGCAGAAAACCGACTAGCGGGAGGGCCTATGAGCAGTTCTTC. The gene calls are TRBV27 and TRBJ2-1; 14 nucleotides line up with TRBD2. Germline V gene lookup returns CDR1 MNHEY and CDR2 SMNVEV (reference sequence). The CDR3 has 16 residues. Germline trimming cut 6 bases from V and 8 bases from J; bases unmatched to any gene: 9.

The J gene is TRBJ1-4, the V gene TRBV4-1; TRBD1 is a possible D gene (5 bases). V dropped 0 bases and J dropped 6 bases, with 8 bases sitting between them. The CDR3 is made up of 14 amino acids. Germline V gene sequence: CDR1 MGHRA, CDR2 YSYEKL. The CDR3 loop reads CASSQDWGDEKLFF. CDR3 DNA sequence: TGCGCCAGCAGCCAAGATTGGGGGGATGAAAAACTGTTTTTT.

This clone showed up just once. V usage is TRBV30 and J usage is TRBJ2-1; 7 bases agree with TRBD1. CDR3 length equals 14 residues. V lost 5 bases, J lost 4 bases, and 8 bases stayed unmatched. The V gene's germline CDR1 is GTSNPN and CDR2 SVGIG (reference sequence). The CDR3 spells CAWGSGTDYNEQFF. Written as DNA, the CDR3 is TGTGCCTGGGGGTCCGGGACAGATTACAATGAGCAGTTCTTC.

This chain links TRBV7-6 with TRBJ1-5; 7 bases are shared with TRBD1. V lost 5 bases to trimming and J lost 3 bases; unmatched junction nucleotides: 4. The CDR3 is made up of 14 amino acids. Germline V lookup: CDR1 SGHVS, CDR2 FNYEAQ. CDR3 region: CASSLGQINQPQHF. In nucleotides, the CDR3 is TGTGCCAGCAGCCTGGGACAGATCAATCAGCCCCAGCATTTT.

The CDR3 sequence is CASSSSGVENYGYTF. The CDR3 coding sequence is TGTGCCAGCAGTTCATCAGGGGTCGAAAACTATGGCTACACCTTC. The chain combines TRBV28 with TRBJ1-2, with D perhaps matching TRBD1 (6 bases). Germline-derived CDR1 and CDR2 are MDHEN and SYDVKM. This CDR3 is built from 15 residues. Between the trimmed V and J ends, which lost 4 bases and 2 bases, there was a span of 14 bases.

The J gene is TRBJ1-1, the V gene TRBV4-2; 9 bases align to TRBD1. Trimming cost V 6 bases and J 6 bases; bases outside gene matches: 17. Germline-derived CDR1 and CDR2 are LGHNA and YNFKEQ. There are 17 residues in the CDR3. CDR3 in amino acids: CASSPFARTGAEAEAFF. CDR3 bases: TGTGCCAGCAGTCCATTCGCCAGGACAGGGGCCGAGGCTGAAGCTTTCTTT.

The chain joins TRBV2 to TRBJ2-5; 7 bases fit TRBD1. The germline V gene encodes CDR1 SNHLY and CDR2 FYNNEI. Unmatched junction bases numbered 6, after V lost 1 base and J lost 4 bases. This CDR3 has 15 amino acids. DNA for the CDR3: TGTGCCAGCAGTGAAGTCCAGGGGGTAGGAGAGACCCAGTACTTC. It encodes CASSEVQGVGETQYF.

V is TRBV25-1 and J is TRBJ2-1, with TRBD2 matching over 8 bases. Germline CDR1 MGHDK, CDR2 SYGVNS. The trim removed 7 bases at V and 4 bases at J, leaving 9 bases unmatched. The CDR3 loop spans 15 amino acids. The CDR3 nucleotides are TGTGCCAGCAAAAGAGCGGGGGACGCTTACAATGAGCAGTTCTTC. Protein sequence: CASKRAGDAYNEQFF.

This chain connects TRBV12-2 to TRBJ1-5; the D call TRBD1 from the table was never checked on the DNA. TRBV12-2 is a known pseudogene. The CDR3 consists of 16 residues. CDR3: CASRPPYGSPGQPQHF. The CDR3 DNA reads TGTGCAAGTCGCCCCCCCTACGGAAGCCCAGGTCAGCCCCAGCATTTT.

V is TRBV5-1 and J is TRBJ1-2; 11 bases map to TRBD1. V lost 2 bases, J lost 1 base, and 1 base stayed unmatched. The CDR3 totals 15 residues. Germline-derived CDR1 and CDR2 are SGHRS and YFSETQ. The CDR3: CASSFGTGGNYGYTF. The CDR3 coding sequence is TGCGCCAGCAGCTTTGGGACAGGGGGTAACTATGGCTACACCTTC.

J is TRBJ1-1 and V is TRBV28; a possible D gene is TRBD1 (6 bases). V lost 5 bases, J lost 10 bases, and 14 bases lay in between. Germline-derived CDR1 and CDR2 are MDHEN and SYDVKM. The CDR3 loop spans 12 amino acids. The CDR3 sequence: CASSGGTIGAFF. The CDR3 DNA is TGTGCCAGCAGTGGAGGGACAATCGGAGCTTTCTTT. The whole variable domain, remainder taken from reference TRBV28 and TRBJ1-1, is DVKVTQSSRYLVKRTGEKVFLECVQDMDHENMFWYRQDPGLGLRLIYFSYDVKMKEKGDIPEGYSVSREKKERFSLILESASTNQTSMYLCASSGGTIGAFFGQGTRLTVV.

V gene TRBV11-2 combines with J gene TRBJ1-1, with D hard to call. The CDR3 loop spans 12 amino acids. CDR1 and CDR2 (germline): SGHAT, FQNNGV. Trimming removed 1 base at V and 7 bases at J, with 7 bases between. The CDR3 reads CASSLADHEAFF. The CDR3 region has the DNA TGTGCCAGCAGCTTAGCGGACCATGAAGCTTTCTTT.

The rearrangement joins TRBV7-3 to TRBJ2-1; 10 bases line up with TRBD2. The V gene end was trimmed by 2 bases and the J gene end by 6 bases; junction bases not matched to a gene: 4. This CDR3 spans 15 amino acids. Germline V lookup: CDR1 SGHTA, CDR2 FQGTGA. This chain's CDR3 is CASSLQLAGINEQFF. For the CDR3, the DNA is TGTGCCAGCAGCTTACAACTAGCGGGAATCAATGAGCAGTTCTTC.

This clone was observed a handful of times. V is TRBV4-1 and J is TRBJ2-7; 9 positions match TRBD2. The length of the CDR3 is 16 residues. V trimming: 3 bases; J trimming: 6 bases; junction bases outside the gene matches: 12. Germline V gene sequence: CDR1 MGHRA, CDR2 YSYEKL. The DNA for the CDR3 is TGCGCCAGCAGCCAGAATCTAGCGGGGAGTCTGGTCGAGCAGTACTTC. Amino acid sequence: CASSQNLAGSLVEQYF.

The chain couples TRBV9 to TRBJ2-1; tentatively, D is TRBD2 (5 bases). V was clipped by 4 bases and J by 7 bases, with 18 bases between them. The CDR3 runs to 15 residues. Germline CDR1 reads SGDLS; CDR2 reads YYNGEE. The DNA for the CDR3 is TGTGCCAGCAGCTCCCTCCGTGGAGGCCTAAATGAGCAGTTCTTC. Its protein product is CASSSLRGGLNEQFF.

J is TRBJ1-1 and V is TRBV19, with a possible D match to TRBD1 (6 bases). CDR1 is LNHDA, CDR2 SQIVND, per germline (reference sequence). The V and J ends lost 3 bases and 2 bases respectively, with 13 bases between them. The CDR3 sequence is 15 residues long. CDR3 sequence reads: CASSIQGHSNTEAFF. The CDR3 DNA reads TGTGCCAGTAGTATCCAGGGACACTCCAACACTGAAGCTTTCTTT. Drawing the rest from reference TRBV19 and TRBJ1-1, the complete variable domain is DGGITQSPKYLFRKEGQNVTLSCEQNLNHDAMYWYRQDPGQGLRLIYYSQIVNDFQKGDIAEGYSVSREKKESFPLTVTSAQKNPTAFYLCASSIQGHSNTEAFFGQGTRLTVV.

CDR3 sequence: CASSFLNTGELFF. For the CDR3, the DNA is TGTGCCAGCAGTTTCCTAAACACCGGGGAGCTGTTTTTT. This chain joins TRBV27 and TRBJ2-2, with D hard to call. CDR3 length equals 13 residues. Germline V gives CDR1 MNHEY, CDR2 SMNVEV (reference sequence). Deletions cut 3 bases from V and 2 bases from J, with 4 bases between.

This clone was recorded once. V is TRBV29-1 and J is TRBJ1-3; no clear D. The CDR3 length is 11 residues. In germline, CDR1 is SQVTM, CDR2 ANQGSEA. Trimming left V 5 bases short and J 0 bases short, with 2 bases between. CDR3: CSVSSGNTIYF. The DNA for the CDR3 is TGCAGCGTTAGCTCTGGAAACACCATATATTTT.

V usage is TRBV5-1 and J usage is TRBJ2-7, with 10 bases identical to TRBD1. V trimming: 4 bases; J trimming: 7 bases; junction bases outside the gene matches: 14. The CDR3 is 16 residues long. Germline V CDR1 and CDR2: SGHRS, YFSETQ. CDR3 in amino acids: CASSVDSPGTGVEQYF. CDR3 bases: TGCGCCAGCAGCGTGGATAGTCCCGGGACAGGGGTAGAGCAGTACTTC. Variable domain in full (rest from reference TRBV5-1 and TRBJ2-7): KAGVTQTPRYLIKTRGQQVTLSCSPISGHRSVSWYQQTPGQGLQFLFEYFSETQRNKGNFPGRFSGRQFSNSRSEMNVSTLELGDSALYLCASSVDSPGTGVEQYFGPGTRLTVT.

This rearrangement joins TRBV4-1 to TRBJ2-3; TRBD2 agrees at 10 bases. The germline CDR1 and CDR2 sequences are MGHRA and YSYEKL. The CDR3 runs 18 residues. The junction had 11 bases not matched to a gene; V was cut back by 1 base and J by 4 bases. This chain's CDR3 is CASSQGRLAGPAADTQYF. The CDR3 bases are TGCGCCAGCAGCCAAGGAAGACTAGCGGGTCCAGCGGCAGATACGCAGTATTTT.

Only a few counts were recorded for this clone. The V gene is TRBV10-1, the J gene TRBJ2-7, with a possible D match to TRBD1 (6 bases). The CDR3 is 13 amino acids. Looked up from germline, CDR1 is WNHNN and CDR2 is SYGVQD (reference sequence). V shed 5 bases and J shed 5 bases, with 13 bases lying between them. The CDR3 sequence: CASSTGFSDEQYF. CDR3 nucleotide sequence: TGCGCCAGCAGTACAGGGTTTTCGGACGAGCAGTACTTC.

This rearrangement joins TRBV28 to TRBJ2-1; D not certain. With 6 bases removed from V and 2 bases from J, the gap between germline ends came to 14 bases. The germline V gene encodes CDR1 MDHEN and CDR2 SYDVKM. This CDR3 has 15 amino acids. The CDR3 coding sequence is TGTGCCAGCAGGCCCGTAGGGATCGCCTACAATGAGCAGTTCTTC. This translates into CASRPVGIAYNEQFF.

The chain employs TRBV27 and TRBJ2-3, with D perhaps matching TRBD2 (5 bases). V lost 6 bases and J lost 5, with 9 bases in between. Germline V gene data show CDR1 as MNHEY and CDR2 as SMNVEV (reference sequence). The CDR3 length is 12 residues. CDR3 sequence reads: CASRTREDTQYF. Written as DNA, the CDR3 is TGTGCCAGCAGAACGAGGGAAGATACGCAGTATTTT.

CDR3 residues: CATSSGHPNEKLFF. CDR3 coding DNA: TGTGCCACCAGTTCTGGACATCCGAATGAAAAACTGTTTTTT. The chain carries TRBV15 and TRBJ1-4, with D perhaps TRBD1 (5 bases). This CDR3 is 14 amino acids long. The germline V gene has CDR1 LNHNV and CDR2 YYDKDF (reference sequence). With 6 bases removed from V and 5 bases from J, the gap between germline ends came to 13 bases. Filled out from reference TRBV15 and TRBJ1-4, the complete variable domain reads DAMVIQNPRYQVTQFGKPVTLSCSQTLNHNVMYWYQQKSSQAPKLLFHYYDKDFNNEADTPDNFQSRRPNTSFCFLDIRSPGLGDTAMYLCATSSGHPNEKLFFGSGTQLSVL.

This clone came up once. The genes are TRBV19 and TRBJ1-2; the D gene is possibly TRBD1 (5 bases). With 3 bases removed from V and 3 bases from J, the gap between germline ends came to 17 bases. Germline CDR1 and CDR2: LNHDA and SQIVND (reference sequence). This CDR3 is 16 amino acids long. The CDR3 reads CASSMWAGQGDYGYTF. The CDR3 DNA is TGTGCCAGTAGTATGTGGGCCGGGCAGGGAGACTATGGCTACACCTTC.

This clone was counted a single time. The rearrangement links TRBV11-3 to TRBJ2-5; D is perhaps TRBD1 (5 bases). Trimming left V 6 bases short and J 7 bases short, with 21 bases between. CDR3 size: 15 residues. Germline V gives CDR1 SGHNT, CDR2 YENEEA. The DNA for the CDR3 is TGTGCCAGCAGTAATCGGCAGGGCGTCTCAGGGACCCAGTACTTC. Translated: CASSNRQGVSGTQYF.